Following are 3 T cell receptor beta chains from one sample sequenced in a study of T cells in localized non-small cell lung cancer (dated by TCRdb to about 2020). The library was produced with the immunoSEQ multiplex PCR assay. TCRdb limited this immuneACCESS table to in-frame rearrangements with V and J called. A share of clones is missing; checked studies link under half to unresolved V genes, and the rest is unexplained. This sample is represented by about 17,000 clones; around 89% of them were singletons. The ten biggest clones cover more than 0.95% of the sample. The sequencing here drew on peripheral blood mononuclear cells, taken before any cancer treatment. All receptors derive from a woman between 40 and 69 years old with stage III lung adenocarcinoma.

The chain links TRBV27 to TRBJ1-4; possibly TRBD1 for D (5 bases). Germline V gives CDR1 MNHEY, CDR2 SMNVEV (reference sequence). CDR3 length: 17 amino acids. With 0 bases removed from V and 0 bases from J, the gap between germline ends came to 11 bases. CDR3 in amino acids: CASSLSSGGATNEKLFF. DNA of the CDR3: TGTGCCAGCAGTTTATCCTCTGGGGGTGCAACTAATGAAAAACTGTTTTTT. The full variable domain, with the rest looked up from reference TRBV27 and TRBJ1-4, is EAQVTQNPRYLITVTGKKLTVTCSQNMNHEYMSWYRQDPGLGLRQIYYSMNVEVTDKGDVPEGYKVSRKEKRNFPLILESPSPNQTSLYFCASSLSSGGATNEKLFFGSGTQLSVL.

The genes are TRBV2 and TRBJ2-3; no firm D call. The germline V gene has CDR1 SNHLY and CDR2 FYNNEI. V was trimmed by 7 bases and J by 2 bases, leaving 4 bases between them. The CDR3 has 11 residues. This chain's CDR3 is CASTSTDTQYF. In DNA, the CDR3 is TGTGCCAGCACCTCCACAGATACGCAGTATTTT.

This clone came up a few times. This chain uses TRBV19 with TRBJ1-5; 7 nucleotides line up with TRBD1. Germline CDR1 and CDR2: LNHDA and SQIVND (reference sequence). The V and J ends lost 4 bases and 3 bases, in that order; junction bases with no gene match: 3. This CDR3 spans 14 amino acids. CDR3 nucleotide sequence: TGTGCCAGTAGTAGGGGACAGCTCAATCAGCCCCAGCATTTT. Translated, it gives CASSRGQLNQPQHF.